A single sample gave rise to the 32 T cell receptor beta chains below, sequenced in a study of shared clonotypes between healthy human individuals. TCRdb keeps only in-frame clones here, not all; method: immunoSEQ multiplex PCR. Of some 790,000 clones in the sample, approximately 72% are singletons; the top ten hold more than 1.5%. The sequenced sample consisted of memory CD4+ T cells sorted from blood. Subset here: CD45RA-negative fraction. These receptors were taken from a woman aged 25 to 39 in good health.

The J gene is TRBJ1-1, the V gene TRBV6-5; D remains unclear. CDR3 length: 14 amino acids. V was shortened by 5 bases and J by 1 base, with 11 bases between the two germline ends. The germline gives CDR1 MNHEY, CDR2 SVGAGI. CDR3 nucleotide sequence: TGTGCCAGCAGTCCATTCGGTCGGAACACTGAAGCTTTCTTT. Protein sequence: CASSPFGRNTEAFF.

The chain couples TRBV19 to TRBJ2-5; the D gene could be TRBD1 or TRBD2 (5 bases each). V shed 0 bases and J shed 4 bases, with 12 bases lying between them. The CDR3 sequence is 15 residues long. Germline V lookup: CDR1 LNHDA, CDR2 SQIVND (reference sequence). For the CDR3, the DNA is TGTGCCAGTAGTATAGACCCGGGACGGAGAGAGACCCAGTACTTC. Translating gives CASSIDPGRRETQYF.

Concerning this clone: Other DNA sequences from this sample encode an identical CDR3 as well. The chain uses TRBV28 and TRBJ2-6; the D is unclear. Germline lookup yields CDR1 MDHEN and CDR2 SYDVKM. Trimming took 5 bases from V and 2 from J, leaving 7 bases between them. The CDR3 length is 14 residues. The CDR3 bases are TGTGCCAGCAGTCGCCTCCCTGGGGCCAACGTCCTGACTTTC. It codes for CASSRLPGANVLTF.

The J gene is TRBJ2-7, the V gene TRBV4-1; D may be TRBD1 (6 bases). The CDR3 is made up of 14 amino acids. The V end lost 8 bases, the J end lost 6 bases, and 20 bases lay between the germline ends. CDR1 and CDR2 (germline): MGHRA, YSYEKL. The chain's CDR3 is CASCPNVQGGEQYF. For the CDR3, the DNA is TGCGCCAGCTGCCCGAATGTACAGGGTGGCGAGCAGTACTTC.

The V call is TRBV21-1, the J call TRBJ1-1; no check of the table's D call, TRBD1, against the DNA was made. TRBV21-1 is reported as a pseudogene. The CDR3 contains 16 residues. The CDR3 is CASSKYSPGENTEAFF. CDR3 in DNA: TGTGCCAGCAGCAAATATTCCCCAGGGGAGAACACTGAAGCTTTCTTT.

CDR3 amino acids: CASFRQGRLDQPQHF. CDR3 DNA sequence: TGTGCCAGCTTCCGACAGGGTCGGTTGGATCAGCCCCAGCATTTT. J is TRBJ1-5 and V is TRBV28, with TRBD1 matching 7 bases. V gave up 8 bases and J gave up 5 bases; unmatched junction bases: 12. This CDR3 contains 15 residues. The germline CDR1 and CDR2 sequences are MDHEN and SYDVKM.

This CDR3 is CASSIRTSGYNEQFF. In DNA, the CDR3 is TGTGCCAGTAGTATAAGGACTAGCGGCTACAATGAGCAGTTCTTC. The chain is built from TRBV19 and TRBJ2-1; 10 nucleotides line up with TRBD2. V shed 2 bases, J shed 3 bases, and the junction held 1 base outside the gene matches. The CDR3 runs to 15 residues. Germline V gene lookup returns CDR1 LNHDA and CDR2 SQIVND (reference sequence).

Only one count was recorded for this clone. V usage is TRBV23-1 and J usage is TRBJ2-5; D remains unclear. The J call may be mistaken, given a closer DNA end match to TRBJ2-7. TRBV23-1 is annotated as an ORF whose role is uncertain. The CDR3 covers 13 residues. The CDR3 DNA is TGCGCCAGCAGTCAATCGCGGCCCTACGAGCAGTACTTC. Translating it yields CASSQSRPYEQYF.

The chain carries TRBV5-1 and TRBJ2-7, with D possibly TRBD1 on 7 matching bases. The CDR3 loop spans 15 amino acids. The V gene's germline CDR1 is SGHRS and CDR2 YFSETQ. The V end lost 7 bases, the J end lost 3 bases, and 20 bases lay between the germline ends. This CDR3 reads CASGTRTGNIYEQYF. The CDR3 coding sequence is TGCGCCAGCGGGACTCGGACAGGTAATATCTACGAGCAGTACTTC.

The rearrangement joins TRBV19 to TRBJ2-2; 10 bases match TRBD2. CDR3 length equals 14 residues. From germline, CDR1 is LNHDA and CDR2 SQIVND (reference sequence). V lost 6 bases and J lost 4; bases outside the gene matches: 2. The CDR3 DNA reads TGTGCCAGTAGGACTAGCGGGCTCACCGGGGAGCTGTTTTTT. This translates into CASRTSGLTGELFF.

V gene TRBV11-2 combines with J gene TRBJ2-7; 7 bases map to TRBD1. The CDR3 length is 14 residues. Germline V gene sequence: CDR1 SGHAT, CDR2 FQNNGV. Trimming removed 5 bases from V and 3 bases from J; junction bases left unmatched: 7. The CDR3 sequence is CASSQDRWGYEQYF. The CDR3 DNA sequence: TGTGCCAGCAGCCAGGACAGGTGGGGCTACGAGCAGTACTTC.

The gene calls are TRBV18 and TRBJ2-1; TRBD2 agrees at 13 bases. CDR1 is KGHSH and CDR2 is LQKENI in the germline V gene. With 2 bases clipped from V and 10 bases from J, the junction kept 17 bases outside the gene matches. This CDR3 is 19 amino acids long. The CDR3 DNA reads TGTGCCAGCTCACCAAGAAGGACTAGCGGGAGCACTGAGTCAAGCGAGCAGTTCTTC. This codes for CASSPRRTSGSTESSEQFF.

This rearrangement joins TRBV7-9 to TRBJ2-1, with 8 bases identical to TRBD2. V was pared by 3 bases and J by 5 bases, with 3 bases of the junction left unmatched. This CDR3 spans 14 amino acids. The V gene's germline CDR1 is SEHNR and CDR2 FQNEAQ (reference sequence). CDR3 amino acids: CASSFSGIDNEQFF. The CDR3 nucleotides are TGTGCCAGCAGCTTTAGCGGGATTGACAATGAGCAGTTCTTC.

The V gene is TRBV4-1, the J gene TRBJ2-7; 14 bases match TRBD2. J was trimmed by 12 bases and V by 2 bases; bases with no gene match: 12. The CDR3 loop spans 16 amino acids. Germline V gene sequence: CDR1 MGHRA, CDR2 YSYEKL. This CDR3 reads CASSQPTGTSGSRRYF. CDR3 DNA: TGCGCCAGCAGCCAACCGACTGGGACTAGCGGGAGTAGGAGGTACTTC.

The genes are TRBV27 and TRBJ1-4, with TRBD1 matching 7 bases. With 5 bases clipped from V and 4 bases from J, the junction kept 7 bases outside the gene matches. Germline V gives CDR1 MNHEY, CDR2 SMNVEV (reference sequence). The CDR3 contains 15 residues. The CDR3 protein is CASSPHNRGNEKLFF. DNA of the CDR3: TGTGCCAGCAGTCCCCATAACAGGGGTAATGAAAAACTGTTTTTT.

This chain connects TRBV2 to TRBJ2-4, with 7 bases that match TRBD2. V shed 2 bases and J 8 bases; nucleotides not matched to a gene: 9. The CDR3 spans 15 residues. Per germline, CDR1 SNHLY and CDR2 FYNNEI. The CDR3 DNA reads as TGTGCCAGCAGTGAAAGGTTAGCGGGCTTGGACATTCAGTACTTC. This codes for CASSERLAGLDIQYF.

V gene TRBV28 combines with J gene TRBJ2-1; D is possibly TRBD2 (5 bases). CDR1 is MDHEN, CDR2 SYDVKM, per germline. CDR3 length equals 15 residues. Between the trimmed V and J ends, which lost 2 bases and 8 bases, there was a span of 16 bases. The CDR3 region has the DNA TGTGCCAGCAGTTTAGAGGGAAGGGATAAGGATGAGCAGTTCTTC. Protein product: CASSLEGRDKDEQFF.

V usage is TRBV6-1 and J usage is TRBJ2-1; 8 nucleotides line up with TRBD2. The CDR3 contains 15 residues. Germline V lookup: CDR1 MNHNS, CDR2 SASEGT. V was clipped by 5 bases and J by 4 bases; unmatched bases: 7. The CDR3: CASSLTSVSYNEQFF. The CDR3 DNA reads as TGTGCCAGCAGTTTGACTAGCGTGAGTTACAATGAGCAGTTCTTC.

The chain couples TRBV7-3 to TRBJ2-6; 9 bases fit TRBD1. CDR1 is SGHTA, CDR2 FQGTGA, per germline. The CDR3 is 18 residues long. V trimming: 4 bases; J trimming: 4 bases; junction bases outside the gene matches: 11. In DNA, the CDR3 is TGTGCCAGCAGCTCGTCAAGGACAGGGGCAGCAGGGGCCAACGTCCTGACTTTC. Residues: CASSSSRTGAAGANVLTF.

The chain has TRBV7-2 and TRBJ1-3, with 8 bases identical to TRBD1. This CDR3 has 16 amino acids. V lost 0 bases to trimming and J lost 11 bases; unmatched junction nucleotides: 12. Germline-derived CDR1 and CDR2 are SGHTA and FQGNSA. The CDR3, as DNA: TGTGCCAGCAGCTTAGCGGCAGCCGGACAGGGAACGTCCATATATTTT. Its protein is CASSLAAAGQGTSIYF.

The chain has TRBV28 and TRBJ2-1, with 10 bases lining up with TRBD2. The V gene end was trimmed by 5 bases and the J gene end by 8 bases; junction bases not matched to a gene: 12. The CDR3 totals 16 residues. Germline loops: CDR1 MDHEN, CDR2 SYDVKM. CDR3 DNA: TGTGCCAGCAGTGGGGGAAGGGCTAGCGGGAGATATGAGCAGTTCTTC. Its translation: CASSGGRASGRYEQFF.

This clone was recorded only once. This chain links TRBV6-1 with TRBJ1-2, with D tentatively TRBD1 (5 bases). Germline CDR1 MNHNS, CDR2 SASEGT. V shed 8 bases and J shed 0 bases, with 16 bases lying between them. CDR3 size: 15 residues. In DNA form, the CDR3 reads TGTGCCAGCCCTCCCCCGGGGGGTTCTAACTATGGCTACACCTTC. It specifies CASPPPGGSNYGYTF.

About this clone itself: Additional DNA sequences in this sample encode the identical CDR3. This rearrangement joins TRBV20-1 to TRBJ2-7; D uncertain. Germline V gene lookup returns CDR1 DFQATT and CDR2 SNEGSKA (reference sequence). This CDR3 is 11 amino acids long. Deletions cut 3 bases from V and 4 bases from J, with 7 bases between. The CDR3 DNA reads TGCAGTGCTAGTTATTATTACGAGCAGTACTTC. The encoded protein is CSASYYYEQYF.

V and J are TRBV6-1 and TRBJ2-5, with D possibly matching TRBD1 (5 bases). The CDR3 covers 12 residues. Germline lookup yields CDR1 MNHNS and CDR2 SASEGT. Trimming took off 2 bases at V and 6 bases at J, with 7 bases between the two ends. CDR3 nucleotides: TGTGCCAGCAGTGAACAGGGTCAGACCCAGTACTTC. Translation gives CASSEQGQTQYF.

This clone was counted a few times. In nucleotides, the CDR3 is TGTGCCAGTAGTATATCGAACGCGGGGCACTATGGCTACACCTTC. It specifies CASSISNAGHYGYTF. This chain connects TRBV19 to TRBJ1-2; D might be TRBD1 (5 bases). V was trimmed by 2 bases and J by 3 bases, leaving 13 bases between them. Germline CDR1 reads LNHDA; CDR2 reads SQIVND (reference sequence). This CDR3 is 15 amino acids long.

The genes are TRBV6-5 and TRBJ2-2, with no clear D. The germline V gene encodes CDR1 MNHEY and CDR2 SVGAGI. The V gene lost 5 bases and the J gene lost 7 bases, with 11 bases spanning the gap. This CDR3 region has 13 residues. Written as DNA, the CDR3 is TGTGCCAGCAGTCCTCGTGGGGACGGGGAGCTGTTTTTT. Translated: CASSPRGDGELFF.

CDR3 residues: CASNRQRETQYF. As DNA, the CDR3 is TGTGCCAGCAACAGACAGAGGGAGACCCAGTACTTC. The rearrangement links TRBV28 to TRBJ2-5, with a possible D match to TRBD1 (5 bases). CDR1 MDHEN and CDR2 SYDVKM come from the germline V gene. Trimming left V 7 bases short and J 5 bases short, with 11 bases between. CDR3 size: 12 residues.

The chain links TRBV5-6 to TRBJ2-7; tentative D call: TRBD2 (5 bases). This CDR3 spans 15 amino acids. Germline lookup yields CDR1 SGHDT and CDR2 YYEEEE. Trimming cost V 4 bases and J 1 base, with 15 bases left between them. The CDR3 bases are TGTGCCAGCAGCCCCTCTACCCGGGGATCCTACGAGCAGTACTTC. This sequence encodes CASSPSTRGSYEQYF.

The chain couples TRBV28 to TRBJ1-2; D is unclear. The CDR3 runs to 12 residues. Trimming shortened V by 2 bases and J by 10 bases, and 11 bases separated the two germline ends. Per germline, CDR1 MDHEN and CDR2 SYDVKM. CDR3 region: CASSLQVRDYTF. CDR3 in DNA: TGTGCCAGCAGTTTACAGGTTCGGGACTACACCTTC.

This clone appeared many times. Distinct nucleotide sequences in the sample also encode this CDR3. The chain joins TRBV29-1 to TRBJ1-4, with D tentatively TRBD1 (6 bases). The CDR3 has 12 residues. V shed 5 bases and J shed 6 bases, with 10 bases lying between them. Germline V lookup: CDR1 SQVTM, CDR2 ANQGSEA. This CDR3 reads CSVRGGDEKLFF. In DNA, the CDR3 is TGCAGCGTTCGAGGGGGTGATGAAAAACTGTTTTTT.

This clone appeared a single time. The chain recombines TRBV6-5 with TRBJ2-7, with 8 bases fitting TRBD2. Trimming took 6 bases from V and 0 from J; bases not matched to a gene: 4. CDR3 length: 14 amino acids. Germline values: CDR1 MNHEY, CDR2 SVGAGI. The chain's CDR3 is CASRLAGPSYEQYF. CDR3 nucleotide sequence: TGTGCCAGCAGGTTAGCGGGACCCTCCTACGAGCAGTACTTC.

The chain links TRBV7-6 to TRBJ2-2, with a possible D match to TRBD1 (6 bases). Trimming stripped 5 bases from V and 4 bases from J, with 17 bases between. Germline CDR1 is SGHVS and CDR2 is FNYEAQ. The CDR3 is 16 residues long. Here the CDR3 reads CASSAQPGHTTGELFF. CDR3 coding DNA: TGTGCCAGCAGCGCCCAACCGGGACATACCACCGGGGAGCTGTTTTTT.